The clone carrying this TCR beta chain was counted many times. The antigen is not known. The source of the sample is a study of regulatory T cells in long-lasting Graves disease. V gave up 0 bases and J gave up 7 bases; unmatched junction bases: 7. There are 16 residues in the CDR3. Arm-PCR with iRepertoire HTBI primers amplified the CDR3 regions for these TCR beta libraries. TCRdb recomputed calls from the multiplex PCR reads with MiXCR, one row per CDR3 protein. The profile covers over 650,000 distinct CDR3 sequences, with about 30% appearing a single time and about 40% taken by the ten largest. Time point reported: persistent/refractory GD, antithyroid drugs over 5 years with positive TRAb. TCR sequences were obtained from RNA taken from PBMCs. Whole-study results and caveats: Possibly, accuracy suffered from the small sample size. Persistent patients shared more public clonotypes (approximately 2,800) than new patients (roughly 970).

The source was peripheral blood mononuclear cells (PBMCs), collected when the disease was refractory, from a patient treated with antithyroid drugs. The TCR was taken from a female donor with Graves disease. V gene TRBV12-3 or TRBV12-4 combines with J gene TRBJ1-2; TRBD1 matches at 11 bases. The CDR3: CASSLAVGQGAGGYTF. The CDR3 DNA sequence: TGTGCCAGCAGTTTAGCGGTTGGACAGGGGGCCGGTGGCTACACCTTC.